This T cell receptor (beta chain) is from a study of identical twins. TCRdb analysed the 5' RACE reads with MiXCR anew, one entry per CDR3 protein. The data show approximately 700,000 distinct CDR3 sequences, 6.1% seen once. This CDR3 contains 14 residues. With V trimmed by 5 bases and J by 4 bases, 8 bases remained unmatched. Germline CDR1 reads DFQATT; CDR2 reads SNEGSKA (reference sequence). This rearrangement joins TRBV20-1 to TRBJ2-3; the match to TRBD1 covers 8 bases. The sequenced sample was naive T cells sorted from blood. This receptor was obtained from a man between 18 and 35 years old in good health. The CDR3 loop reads CSAGRQGRADTQYF. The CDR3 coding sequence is TGCAGTGCTGGGAGACAGGGGCGGGCAGATACGCAGTATTTT.